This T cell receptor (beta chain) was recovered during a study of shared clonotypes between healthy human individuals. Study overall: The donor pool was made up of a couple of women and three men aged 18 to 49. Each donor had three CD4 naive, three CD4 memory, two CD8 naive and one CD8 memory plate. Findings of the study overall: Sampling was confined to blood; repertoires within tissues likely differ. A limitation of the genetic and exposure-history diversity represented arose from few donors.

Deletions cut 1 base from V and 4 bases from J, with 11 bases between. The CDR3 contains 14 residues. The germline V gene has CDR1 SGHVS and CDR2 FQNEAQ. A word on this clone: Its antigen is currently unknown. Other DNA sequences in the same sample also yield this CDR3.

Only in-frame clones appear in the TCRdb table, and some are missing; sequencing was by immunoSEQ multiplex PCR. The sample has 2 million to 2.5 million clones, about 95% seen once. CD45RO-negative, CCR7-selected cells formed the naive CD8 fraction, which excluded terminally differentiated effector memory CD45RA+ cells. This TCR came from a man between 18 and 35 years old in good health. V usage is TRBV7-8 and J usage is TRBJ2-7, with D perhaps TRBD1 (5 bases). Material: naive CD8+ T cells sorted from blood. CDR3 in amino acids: CASSLESAGYEQYF. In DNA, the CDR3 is TGTGCCAGCAGCTTAGAGTCAGCAGGGTACGAGCAGTACTTC.